Below are 5 T cell receptor beta chains sequenced from a single sample in a study of blood T cells in healthy people across ages. A second roughly 6 to 12 cycle PCR used barcoded and J-beta primers. TCRdb re-called the 5' RACE reads with MiXCR, one entry per CDR3 protein. The sample lists approximately 1,700,000 distinct CDR3 sequences; approximately 40% were seen once. The sequencing sample was made of blood. These receptor sequences come from a human donor in good health.

The chain is built from TRBV28 and TRBJ1-5; 7 bases line up with TRBD1. The CDR3 has 13 residues. J lost 4 bases, V lost 7 bases, and 4 bases had no gene match. Germline CDR1 reads MDHEN; CDR2 reads SYDVKM. Written as DNA, the CDR3 is TGTGCCAGCAACGGACAGGCTAATCAGCCCCAGCATTTT. It specifies CASNGQANQPQHF.

The chain uses TRBV12-3 or TRBV12-4 and TRBJ1-3; D gene uncertain. The length of the CDR3 is 16 residues. V was pared by 10 bases and J by 0 bases, with 19 bases between. CDR3 in DNA: TGTGCCAACAGCTTATTCACGGGTTACTCTGGAAACACCATATATTTT. Encoded protein: CANSLFTGYSGNTIYF.

The gene calls are TRBV7-9 and TRBJ1-1; tentatively, D is TRBD1 (5 bases). Germline V lookup: CDR1 SEHNR, CDR2 FQNEAQ (reference sequence). V gave up 3 bases and J gave up 12 bases, with 26 bases separating them. The CDR3 runs 16 residues. The CDR3 DNA reads TGTGCCAGCAGCTTCTTGGGTTGGGCCCAGCAGGGAGGATCTTTCTTT. It is translated as CASSFLGWAQQGGSFF.

The gene calls are TRBV5-5 and TRBJ1-1, with D uncertain. The CDR3 has 14 residues. Germline V gene data show CDR1 as SGHKS and CDR2 as YYEKEE (reference sequence). V was cut by 2 bases and J by 0 bases, with 8 bases left in between. This CDR3 reads CASSFPALNTEAFF. CDR3 in DNA: TGTGCCAGCAGCTTCCCGGCCCTGAACACTGAAGCTTTCTTT. The full variable domain, with the rest looked up from reference TRBV5-5 and TRBJ1-1, is DAGVTQSPTHLIKTRGQQVTLRCSPISGHKSVSWYQQVLGQGPQFIFQYYEKEERGRGNFPDRFSARQFPNYSSELNVNALLLGDSALYLCASSFPALNTEAFFGQGTRLTVV.

This clonotype appeared a few times. The genes are TRBV7-9 and TRBJ1-4, with a weak D call TRBD1 (6 bases). The germline gives CDR1 SEHNR, CDR2 FQNEAQ (reference sequence). Trimming left V 5 bases short and J 6 bases short, with 16 bases between. The CDR3 length is 15 residues. CDR3 amino acids: CASSPPGRGHEKLFF. For the CDR3, the DNA is TGTGCCAGCAGCCCCCCCGGGCGGGGGCATGAAAAACTGTTTTTT.